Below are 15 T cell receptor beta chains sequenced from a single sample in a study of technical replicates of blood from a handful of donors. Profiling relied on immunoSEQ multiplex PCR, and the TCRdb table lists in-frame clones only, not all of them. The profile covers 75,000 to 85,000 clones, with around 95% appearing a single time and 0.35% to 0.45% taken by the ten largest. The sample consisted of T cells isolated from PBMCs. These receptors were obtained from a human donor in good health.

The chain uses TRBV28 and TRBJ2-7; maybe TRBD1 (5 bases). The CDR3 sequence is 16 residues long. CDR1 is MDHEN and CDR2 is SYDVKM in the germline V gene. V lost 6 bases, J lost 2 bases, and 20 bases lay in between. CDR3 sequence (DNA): TGTGCCAGCAGCTCCCCAGGGCAGGGTATCGCCTACGAGCAGTACTTC. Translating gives CASSSPGQGIAYEQYF.

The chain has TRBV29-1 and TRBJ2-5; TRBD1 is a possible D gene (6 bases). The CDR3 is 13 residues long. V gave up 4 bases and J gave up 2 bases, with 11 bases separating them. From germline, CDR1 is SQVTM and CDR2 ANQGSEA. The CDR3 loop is CSVVGAFQETQYF. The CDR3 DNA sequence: TGCAGCGTTGTGGGGGCTTTTCAAGAGACCCAGTACTTC.

CDR3 sequence: CASSFRDRVNYGYTF. The CDR3 DNA is TGTGCCAGCAGTTTCCGGGACAGGGTAAATTATGGCTACACCTTC. The V gene is TRBV6-5, the J gene TRBJ1-2, with 9 bases lining up with TRBD1. With 4 bases clipped from V and 5 bases from J, the junction kept 8 bases outside the gene matches. Germline V lookup: CDR1 MNHEY, CDR2 SVGAGI. The CDR3 loop spans 15 amino acids.

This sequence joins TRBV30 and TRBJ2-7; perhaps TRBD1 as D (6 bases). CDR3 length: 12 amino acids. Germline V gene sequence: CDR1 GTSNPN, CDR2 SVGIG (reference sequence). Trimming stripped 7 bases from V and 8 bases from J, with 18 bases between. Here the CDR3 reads CALDSGEQQQYF. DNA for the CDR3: TGTGCCTTGGACAGCGGCGAGCAGCAGCAGTACTTC.

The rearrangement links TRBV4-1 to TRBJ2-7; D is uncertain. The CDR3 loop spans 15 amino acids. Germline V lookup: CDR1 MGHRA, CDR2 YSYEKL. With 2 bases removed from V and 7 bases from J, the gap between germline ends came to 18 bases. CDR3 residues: CASSQKSDSPVEQYF. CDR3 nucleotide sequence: TGCGCCAGCAGCCAAAAGAGTGACTCACCGGTGGAGCAGTACTTC.

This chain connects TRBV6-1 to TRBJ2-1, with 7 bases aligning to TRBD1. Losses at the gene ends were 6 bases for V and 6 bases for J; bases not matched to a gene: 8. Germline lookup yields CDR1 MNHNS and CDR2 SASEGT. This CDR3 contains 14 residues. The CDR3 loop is CASRRTGPLNEQFF. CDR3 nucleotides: TGTGCCAGCAGGAGGACAGGACCCCTCAATGAGCAGTTCTTC.

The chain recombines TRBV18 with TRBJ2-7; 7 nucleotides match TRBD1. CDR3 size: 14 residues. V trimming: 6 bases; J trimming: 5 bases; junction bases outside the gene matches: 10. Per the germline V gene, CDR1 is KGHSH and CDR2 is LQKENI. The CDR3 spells CASSLDRVEDEQYF. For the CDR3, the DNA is TGTGCCAGCTCTCTCGACAGGGTAGAGGACGAGCAGTACTTC.

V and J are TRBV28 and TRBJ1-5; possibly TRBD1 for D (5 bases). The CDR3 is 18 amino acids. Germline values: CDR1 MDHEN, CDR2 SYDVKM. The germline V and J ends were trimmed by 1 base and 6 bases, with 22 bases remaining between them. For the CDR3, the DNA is TGTGCCAGCAGTTTATATAAGGGACTAGGGGCTCGGGGTCAGCCCCAGCATTTT. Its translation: CASSLYKGLGARGQPQHF.

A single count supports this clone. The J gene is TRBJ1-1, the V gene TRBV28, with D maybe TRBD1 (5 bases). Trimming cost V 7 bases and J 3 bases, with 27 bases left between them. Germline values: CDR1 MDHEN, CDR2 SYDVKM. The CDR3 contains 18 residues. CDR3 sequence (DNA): TGTGCCAGCATCCTTCGCGGGGGGGTTCAATTTATGTACACTGAAGCTTTCTTT. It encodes CASILRGGVQFMYTEAFF.

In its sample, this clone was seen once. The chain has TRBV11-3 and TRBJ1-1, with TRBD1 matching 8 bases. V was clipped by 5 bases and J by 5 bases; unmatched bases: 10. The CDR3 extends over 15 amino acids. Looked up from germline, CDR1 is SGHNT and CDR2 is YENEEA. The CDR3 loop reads CASSINPTGGTEAFF. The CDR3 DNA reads TGTGCCAGCAGCATCAACCCCACAGGGGGGACTGAAGCTTTCTTT.

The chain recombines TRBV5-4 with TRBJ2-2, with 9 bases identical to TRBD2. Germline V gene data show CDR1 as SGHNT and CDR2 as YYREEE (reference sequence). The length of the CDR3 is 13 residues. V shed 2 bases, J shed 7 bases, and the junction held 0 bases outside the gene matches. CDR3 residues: CASSLLAGGELFF. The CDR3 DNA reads TGTGCCAGCAGCTTACTAGCGGGCGGGGAGCTGTTTTTT.

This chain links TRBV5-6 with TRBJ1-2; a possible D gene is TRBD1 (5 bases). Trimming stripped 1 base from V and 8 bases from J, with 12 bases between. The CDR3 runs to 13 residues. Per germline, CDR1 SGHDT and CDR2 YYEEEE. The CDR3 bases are TGTGCCAGCAGCTTGTTAGGGGACTGGGGCTACACCTTC. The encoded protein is CASSLLGDWGYTF.

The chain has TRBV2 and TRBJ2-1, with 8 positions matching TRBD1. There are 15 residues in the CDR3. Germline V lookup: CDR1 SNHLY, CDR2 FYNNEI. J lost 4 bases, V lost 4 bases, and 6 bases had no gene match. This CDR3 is CASSGGQGRYNEQFF. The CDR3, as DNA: TGTGCCAGCAGTGGAGGACAGGGAAGGTACAATGAGCAGTTCTTC.

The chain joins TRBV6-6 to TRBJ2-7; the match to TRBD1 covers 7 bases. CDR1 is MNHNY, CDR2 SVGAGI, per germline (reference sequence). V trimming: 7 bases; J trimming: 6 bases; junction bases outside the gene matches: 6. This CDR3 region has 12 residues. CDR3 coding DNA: TGTGCCAGCACCCTTACAGGGGCCGAGCAGTACTTC. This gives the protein CASTLTGAEQYF.

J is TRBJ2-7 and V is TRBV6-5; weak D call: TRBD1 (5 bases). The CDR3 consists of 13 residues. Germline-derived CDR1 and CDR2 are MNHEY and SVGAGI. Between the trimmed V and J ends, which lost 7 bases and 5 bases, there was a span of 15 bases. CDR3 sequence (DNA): TGTGCCAGCACTCACTATGGGGCAAACGAGCAGTACTTC. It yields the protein CASTHYGANEQYF.